This T cell receptor beta chain was recorded in a study of metastatic and nonmetastatic thyroid tumors (dated by TCRdb to about 2020). Broadly, across the study: Repertoires from peripheral blood and from tumor or nodule tissue samples of malignant and benign thyroid patients were compared. The paper as a whole reports these results and caveats: TCR beta diversity was reported as significantly higher in malignant tumors than in benign nodules, in both blood and tumor samples.

At the junction V is shortened by 7 bases and J by 13 bases, with 17 bases in between. For CDR1 and CDR2, the germline V gene (reference sequence) lists MNHEY and SMNVEV. From the cysteine up to the phenylalanine, the CDR3 has a length of 13 residues. The kept DNA is CDR3 alone, 39 bases in frame from the first base. In its sample, this clone was seen a few times. The antigen it recognizes is unknown. A much larger clone lies a single base off, so this may be a read error. None of the patients had been given any treatment before thyroid surgery. Using T-cell receptor beta sequencing, the researchers looked back retrospectively at clinical samples from patients, gathered between the early 2010s and the late 2010s. The protocol used for the library was PCR. TCRdb records Illumina HiSeq 4000 as the sequencer. High-throughput sequencing was used to profile the TCR beta-chain CDR3 region of each patient. The paper's processing steps were these. The researchers built a classifier to tell apart papillary thyroid cancer patients with distant metastasis, based on CDR3 differences among clinicopathological groups. The Shannon index was used to assess repertoire diversity, and the Morisita-Horn index was used to assess tumor-blood repertoire similarity. The public reads were run again by TCRdb, first through fastp at Q25 and then through MiXCR, and only productive beta chains were kept. The V and J calls reflect TCRdb's pipeline rather than the authors' work. In this sample the table shows about 82,000 clones, around 13% of which occur a single time. 8.5% to 10% of the sample is in the top ten clones.

Rearrangement joined TRBV27 to TRBJ1-6; the D gene is possibly TRBD1, with 6 bases matching. The material sequenced was tumor tissue. The source is a female donor with papillary thyroid cancer or a benign thyroid nodule (not recorded which). Some clones in this sample may be carry-over from other donors' samples. At the DNA level, the sequence is TGTGCCAGCAAAGTCAGGGGCGTCTCTCCCCTCCACTTT. Translated, this is CASKVRGVSPLHF.